This TCR beta chain was identified in a study of radiation and T cells in renal cell carcinoma. Overall study: Nephrectomy followed 15 Gy stereotactic body radiation by 4 weeks.

Deletions cut 5 bases from V and 2 bases from J, with 16 bases between. Germline V gene data show CDR1 as SEHNR and CDR2 as FQNEAQ (reference sequence). CDR3 length: 15 amino acids. Sequenced by immunoSEQ multiplex PCR; TCRdb stores in-frame clones only, minus some. This sample yields 100,000 to 150,000 clones, of which 75% to 85% are seen a single time; 1.9% belongs to the top ten. Findings and limits, study-wide: Top tumor clonotypes rose in blood 2 weeks post-radiation, then contracted. Baseline intratumoral clonotype presence is unknown without pretreatment biopsies.

For this clone: Its specificity is not known.

Time point meaning: blood 2 weeks post-SBRT. The treatment here: 15 Gy SBRT to primary tumor, nephrectomy 4 weeks later. The sequence was collected from a woman in her sixties or seventies with renal cell carcinoma. Sequencing was performed on blood, taken from a patient whose treatment included radiotherapy and nephrectomy. The chain combines TRBV7-9 with TRBJ2-7; D is perhaps TRBD2 (5 bases). CDR3 DNA: TGTGCCAGCAGCCAGTCGGGGATCGGACCCTACGAGCAGTACTTC. It codes for CASSQSGIGPYEQYF.